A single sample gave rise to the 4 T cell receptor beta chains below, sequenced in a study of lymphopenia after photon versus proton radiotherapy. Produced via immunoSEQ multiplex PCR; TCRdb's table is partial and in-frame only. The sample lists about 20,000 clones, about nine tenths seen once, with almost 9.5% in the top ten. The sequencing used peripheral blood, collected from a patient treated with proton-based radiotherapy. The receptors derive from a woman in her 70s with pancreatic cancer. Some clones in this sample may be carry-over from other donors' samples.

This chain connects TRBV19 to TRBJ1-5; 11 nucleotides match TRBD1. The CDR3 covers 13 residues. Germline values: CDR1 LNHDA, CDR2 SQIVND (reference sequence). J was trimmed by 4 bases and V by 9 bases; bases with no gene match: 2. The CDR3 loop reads CASGTGGNQPQHF. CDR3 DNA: TGTGCCAGCGGGACAGGGGGAAATCAGCCCCAGCATTTT. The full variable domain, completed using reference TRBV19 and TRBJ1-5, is DGGITQSPKYLFRKEGQNVTLSCEQNLNHDAMYWYRQDPGQGLRLIYYSQIVNDFQKGDIAEGYSVSREKKESFPLTVTSAQKNPTAFYLCASGTGGNQPQHFGDGTRLSIL.

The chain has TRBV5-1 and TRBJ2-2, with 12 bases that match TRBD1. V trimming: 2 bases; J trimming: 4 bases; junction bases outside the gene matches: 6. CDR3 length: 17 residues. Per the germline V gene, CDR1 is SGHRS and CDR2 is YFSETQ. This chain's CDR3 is CASSLGGTGGSTGELFF. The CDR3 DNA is TGCGCCAGCAGCTTAGGAGGGACAGGGGGCAGCACCGGGGAGCTGTTTTTT.

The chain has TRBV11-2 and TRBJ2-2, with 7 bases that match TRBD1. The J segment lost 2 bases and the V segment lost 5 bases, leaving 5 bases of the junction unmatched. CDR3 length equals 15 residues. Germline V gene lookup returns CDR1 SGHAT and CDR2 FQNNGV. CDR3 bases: TGTGCCAGCAGCGCGACAGGGACAAACACCGGGGAGCTGTTTTTT. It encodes CASSATGTNTGELFF.

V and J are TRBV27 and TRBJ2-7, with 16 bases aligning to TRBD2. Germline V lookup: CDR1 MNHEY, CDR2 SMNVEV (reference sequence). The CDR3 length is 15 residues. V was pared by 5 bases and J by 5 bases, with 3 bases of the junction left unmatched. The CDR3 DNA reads TGTGCCAGCAGTCTAGGGACTAGCGGGAGGGACGAGCAGTACTTC. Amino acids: CASSLGTSGRDEQYF.